The next 8 T cell receptor beta chains were all read from a single sample in a study of T cells in Graves' hyperthyroidism and ophthalmopathy. Amplification of TCR beta CDR3 regions used RNA as the template. First-round RT-PCR with HTBI primers amplified the TCR CDR3 region. TCRdb recomputed calls from the multiplex PCR reads with MiXCR, one row per CDR3 protein. The sample includes around 760,000 distinct CDR3 sequences, around 40% of them seen just once. The sample consisted of blood. The source is a middle-aged woman with Graves' hyperthyroidism.

The J gene is TRBJ2-7, the V gene TRBV7-9; TRBD1 matches at 8 bases. The CDR3 consists of 15 residues. V was pared by 5 bases and J by 3 bases, with 9 bases of the junction left unmatched. CDR1 is SEHNR and CDR2 is FQNEAQ in the germline V gene (reference sequence). CDR3 in DNA: TGTGCCAGCAGCCTTGGACAGGGCCTCAACTACGAGCAGTACTTC. Its protein product is CASSLGQGLNYEQYF.

This chain links TRBV20-1 with TRBJ2-5; D possibly corresponds to TRBD1 (6 bases). V was clipped by 1 base and J by 7 bases, with 16 bases between them. This CDR3 has 14 amino acids. CDR1 is DFQATT, CDR2 SNEGSKA, per germline (reference sequence). The CDR3 nucleotides are TGCAGTGCTAGAGGGGGGCAGGGGAAAGCGACCCAGTACTTC. Protein product: CSARGGQGKATQYF.

The chain combines TRBV28 with TRBJ1-6, with D perhaps matching TRBD1 (5 bases). V was clipped by 7 bases and J by 10 bases, with 14 bases between them. The length of the CDR3 is 13 residues. CDR1 and CDR2 from the germline V gene are MDHEN and SYDVKM. The CDR3 DNA is TGTGCCAGCACCATGAGGAGGGACTCACCCCTCCACTTT. Protein sequence: CASTMRRDSPLHF.

This clonotype was recorded many times. This chain uses TRBV29-1 with TRBJ2-5, with a possible D match to TRBD2 (5 bases). Germline CDR1 is SQVTM and CDR2 is ANQGSEA. V lost 4 bases to trimming and J lost 0 bases, with 12 bases between them. The CDR3 consists of 14 residues. The CDR3 DNA reads as TGCAGCGTTGCTCGGGGAATGTACCAAGAGACCCAGTACTTC. Its translation is CSVARGMYQETQYF.

In this sample, this clonotype turned up many times. This chain joins TRBV19 and TRBJ1-2, with D perhaps TRBD1 (5 bases). Germline V CDR1 and CDR2: LNHDA, SQIVND (reference sequence). Trimming left V 5 bases short and J 1 base short, with 8 bases between. This CDR3 region has 13 residues. The CDR3 sequence: CASSLDNNYGYTF. DNA of the CDR3: TGTGCCAGTAGTCTGGACAATAACTATGGCTACACCTTC. The whole variable domain, filled in from reference TRBV19 and TRBJ1-2, reads DGGITQSPKYLFRKEGQNVTLSCEQNLNHDAMYWYRQDPGQGLRLIYYSQIVNDFQKGDIAEGYSVSREKKESFPLTVTSAQKNPTAFYLCASSLDNNYGYTFGSGTRLTVV.

This clonotype was observed at least ten times. V usage is TRBV20-1 and J usage is TRBJ1-2; TRBD1 might be the D (5 bases). CDR3 size: 15 residues. Germline CDR1 DFQATT, CDR2 SNEGSKA (reference sequence). Trimming took 4 bases from V and 4 from J, leaving 19 bases between them. CDR3 nucleotide sequence: TGCAGTGCTATCAATGAGGCCAGGGTTGGCTATGGCTACACCTTC. Translated, it gives CSAINEARVGYGYTF.

This clonotype has at least ten counts. The rearrangement joins TRBV5-1 to TRBJ1-2; TRBD1 might be the D (5 bases). The CDR3 sequence is 14 residues long. Germline CDR1 is SGHRS and CDR2 is YFSETQ. The V end lost 2 bases, the J end lost 3 bases, and 11 bases lay between the germline ends. CDR3 bases: TGCGCCAGCAGCTTATTAACAGGAGACTATGGCTACACCTTC. Protein sequence: CASSLLTGDYGYTF.

The rearrangement uses TRBV19 and TRBJ1-1; 7 bases fit TRBD1. J lost 11 bases, V lost 5 bases, and 11 bases had no gene match. The CDR3 is made up of 13 amino acids. From germline, CDR1 is LNHDA and CDR2 SQIVND (reference sequence). CDR3 protein: CASSYVQGFAAFF. The DNA for the CDR3 is TGTGCCAGTAGTTACGTACAGGGGTTTGCGGCTTTCTTT.